A selection of T cell receptor beta chains follows, all from one sample in a study of shared clonotypes between healthy human individuals. The data were produced by immunoSEQ multiplex PCR, yet TCRdb's version contains in-frame clones alone and is incomplete. Seen here are around 700,000 clones, about 91% observed once, and the top ten hold approximately 22%. The sample was naive CD8+ T cells sorted from blood. These receptors were obtained from a man aged 30-40 years in good health. Both conserved end residues are part of each CDR3. D genes are given only for firm matches. Size values are once, few and many counts, or a class for expanded clones, and some rows have none.

cdr3_nt	cdr3_aa	j_call	cdr3_length	clone_size	d_call	v_call
TGCGCCAGCAGCTGGCGACCCTTTGCGGAGCGCGAATACGAGCAGTACTTC	CASSWRPFAEREYEQYF	TRBJ2-7	17	.	.	TRBV4-1
TGTGCCAGCAGTGGACAGTACGAGCAGTACTTC	CASSGQYEQYF	TRBJ2-7	11	.	.	TRBV6-6
TGTGCCAGCAGCGTAGATTCTGACGAGCAGTACTTC	CASSVDSDEQYF	TRBJ2-7	12	.	.	TRBV9
TGCGCCAGCTCTGGGGCAGGGGAGAAGAACTATGGCCACACCTTC	CASSGAGEKNYGHTF	TRBJ1-2	15	.	.	TRBV5-1
TGTGCCAGCAGCCCTGGACTAGCGGGACAGTTCTTC	CASSPGLAGQFF	TRBJ2-1	12	.	TRBD2	TRBV14
TGTGCCAGTAAAACAGGAGCCTTGAACACTGAAGCTTTCTTT	CASKTGALNTEAFF	TRBJ1-1	14	once	.	TRBV19
TGTGCCAGCAGCGCATCAGGGGTTGGGGCCAACGTCCTGACTTTC	CASSASGVGANVLTF	TRBJ2-6	15	.	.	TRBV9
TGTGCCAGCAGCTTAGCGGGTGGGACAGGGGGTTACGAGCAGTACTTC	CASSLAGGTGGYEQYF	TRBJ2-7	16	.	TRBD1	TRBV7-9
TGTGCCAGCAGCGCAAATGAGCAGTTCTTC	CASSANEQFF	TRBJ2-1	10	.	.	TRBV25-1
TGTGCCAGCAGCACTGGTCGGGGCCTATCTTGGGAGAACACTGAAGCTTTCTTT	CASSTGRGLSWENTEAFF	TRBJ1-1	18	.	.	TRBV7-9
TGCAGCGTCCCAGATTCGCGAGAGACCCAGTACTTC	CSVPDSRETQYF	TRBJ2-5	12	.	.	TRBV29-1
TGTGCCAGCAGCGCAGAGGGACGGGGGTTAGGGGAAAAACTGTTTTTT	CASSAEGRGLGEKLFF	TRBJ1-4	16	.	.	TRBV9
TGTGCCAGCAGTGACATGCGACTAGCGGTCACAGATACGCAGTATTTT	CASSDMRLAVTDTQYF	TRBJ2-3	16	.	TRBD2	TRBV6-1
TGTGCCAGCAGTCCCTTGGGGGGATACGAGCAGTACTTC	CASSPLGGYEQYF	TRBJ2-7	13	.	.	TRBV6-6
TGTGCCAGCAGTCAGCTAGGGCCCCAAGAGACCCAGTACTTC	CASSQLGPQETQYF	TRBJ2-5	14	.	.	TRBV11-2
TGTGCCACCAGCAGTAAGAGCGGGAGGTACTACAATGAGCAGTTCTTC	CATSSKSGRYYNEQFF	TRBJ2-1	16	once	TRBD2	TRBV15
TGTGCCAGTAGTGCTGGACACCCGGGAGCTTACGAGCAGTACTTC	CASSAGHPGAYEQYF	TRBJ2-7	15	.	.	TRBV19
TGTGCCAGCAGTTACGAGACAGGGGGCAAGGAAGCTTTCTTT	CASSYETGGKEAFF	TRBJ1-1	14	.	TRBD1	TRBV6-5
TGTGCCAGCAGTTATCTTCCCGTTTGCGGGACGTCCTACAATGAGCAGTTCTTC	CASSYLPVCGTSYNEQFF	TRBJ2-1	18	.	.	TRBV6-9
TGTGCCAGCAGCCCGGGACTAGCGGGGGGGGAGACCCAGTACTTC	CASSPGLAGGETQYF	TRBJ2-5	15	.	TRBD2	TRBV28
TGTGCCAGCAGTCCAACGCTAGATACGCAGTATTTT	CASSPTLDTQYF	TRBJ2-3	12	.	.	TRBV27
TGTGCCAGCAGCCTGACACTCGTTGGTGAGCAGTTCTTC	CASSLTLVGEQFF	TRBJ2-1	13	.	.	TRBV7-6
TGCAGCGTTGAGGGGGACAGCGAGACCTACGAGCAGTACTTC	CSVEGDSETYEQYF	TRBJ2-7	14	.	TRBD1	TRBV29-1
TGTGCCAGCAGCTTAGATTTCTTGGGTACCCAGTACTTC	CASSLDFLGTQYF	TRBJ2-5	13	.	.	TRBV7-2
TGCAGCGTTGCCTGGGTTCGGACCGGGGAGCTGTTTTTT	CSVAWVRTGELFF	TRBJ2-2	13	.	.	TRBV29-1
TGCGCCAGCAGTGGGCCGGGCTCGGCGGCCGAGCAGTACTTC	CASSGPGSAAEQYF	TRBJ2-7	14	.	.	TRBV10-1
TGTGCCAGCAGCTTGGCTGGCGGGGCAGATACGCAGTATTTT	CASSLAGGADTQYF	TRBJ2-3	14	.	.	TRBV5-5
TGTGCCAGCAGCACCCGACCCATAAGCTCCTACGAGCAGTACTTC	CASSTRPISSYEQYF	TRBJ2-7	15	.	.	TRBV13
TGCGCCAGCAGTTCAGTCGGACTAGCGGGAGATCCCTCCTACAATGAGCAGTTCTTC	CASSSVGLAGDPSYNEQFF	TRBJ2-1	19	.	TRBD2	TRBV5-1
TGCGCCAGCAGCCCCCGTTTGGGAAAAGGGACAGTAGACGGCTACACCTTC	CASSPRLGKGTVDGYTF	TRBJ1-2	17	.	TRBD1	TRBV4-3
TGCGCCAGCAGCTTGGAGTTGGTCTACTACGCGAACACCGGGGAGCTGTTTTTT	CASSLELVYYANTGELFF	TRBJ2-2	18	.	.	TRBV5-1
TGTGCCAGCAGTTACGATAGCGAGGGCTCCTACGAGCAGTACTTC	CASSYDSEGSYEQYF	TRBJ2-7	15	.	.	TRBV6-6
TGTGCCACCAGCAGAGATGGGCTCACGGCAGCTTACGAGCAGTACTTC	CATSRDGLTAAYEQYF	TRBJ2-7	16	.	.	TRBV15
TGTGCCAGCAGTGAATTCTCCGGGGAGCTGTTTTTT	CASSEFSGELFF	TRBJ2-2	12	.	.	TRBV25-1
TGTGCCAGCAGCTTATTGGTCACTAGCGGGTCTCACAATGAGCAGTTCTTC	CASSLLVTSGSHNEQFF	TRBJ2-1	17	.	TRBD2	TRBV7-6
TGCGCCAGCAGCGTAGGGGACGCCCCCGGCAATGAGCAGTTCTTC	CASSVGDAPGNEQFF	TRBJ2-1	15	.	.	TRBV5-1
TGTGCCAGCAGCCACGGATGGGATGAGCAGTTCTTC	CASSHGWDEQFF	TRBJ2-1	12	.	.	TRBV9
TGTGCCAGCAGCCCAAACACAGGGGCCGCCATAATTAACTATGGCTACACCTTC	CASSPNTGAAIINYGYTF	TRBJ1-2	18	.	TRBD1	TRBV7-6
TGCGCCAGCAGCCAAGATCGGGCAGGGGGGGGCGAGCAGTACTTC	CASSQDRAGGGEQYF	TRBJ2-7	15	.	.	TRBV4-3
TGTGCCAGCAGCTTGGGACTAGCGGGGATTCATAGCTCCTACAATGAGCAGTTCTTC	CASSLGLAGIHSSYNEQFF	TRBJ2-1	19	once	TRBD2	TRBV7-8
TGTGCCAGCAGCTTGGGGGCCGCCACCTACGAGCAGTACTTC	CASSLGAATYEQYF	TRBJ2-7	14	once	.	TRBV5-6
TGCGCCAGCAGCCAAGATGGGGGAGTGACGCGCGAGCAGTACTTC	CASSQDGGVTREQYF	TRBJ2-7	15	.	.	TRBV4-1
TGTGCCAGCAGCAAGGGACTAGCTTTCGGTGAGCAGTTCTTC	CASSKGLAFGEQFF	TRBJ2-1	14	once	TRBD2	TRBV9
TGTGCCAGCGGCGCTTCCCGGACTGAAGCTTTCTTT	CASGASRTEAFF	TRBJ1-1	12	.	.	TRBV5-5
TGCGCCAGCAGCCCTCCAGGGACAGGGAGCACAGATACGCAGTATTTT	CASSPPGTGSTDTQYF	TRBJ2-3	16	.	TRBD1	TRBV4-1
TGTGCCACCAGCAGAGGAAACTCCTACAATGAGCAGTTCTTC	CATSRGNSYNEQFF	TRBJ2-1	14	once	.	TRBV15
TGTGCCAGCACCTTAACCACAGGTTTGAACACTGAAGCTTTCTTT	CASTLTTGLNTEAFF	TRBJ1-1	15	.	.	TRBV27
TGTGCCAGCAGTGGGGATACCGGGGAGCTGTTTTTT	CASSGDTGELFF	TRBJ2-2	12	few	.	TRBV6-5
TGCGCCAGCAGGTATCCGGCCCAGCATTTT	CASRYPAQHF	TRBJ1-5	10	.	.	TRBV5-1
TGTGCCGGAGAGGGCGGGAGTGCCTCCGAGCAGTACTTC	CAGEGGSASEQYF	TRBJ2-7	13	.	TRBD2	TRBV30
TGTGCCAGCAGCTTGTCCGACGGGATCCCCAAAAACATTCAGTACTTC	CASSLSDGIPKNIQYF	TRBJ2-4	16	.	.	TRBV5-4
TGTGCCACCGGGGGCGGGGCCTCCTACGAGCAGTACTTC	CATGGGASYEQYF	TRBJ2-7	13	.	.	TRBV28
TGTGCCAGCAGCCCCTGGGTCGTCTCTGGAAACACCATATATTTT	CASSPWVVSGNTIYF	TRBJ1-3	15	.	.	TRBV9
TGTGCCAGCAGCTTAGTAGGTGACCTATACGAGCAGTACTTC	CASSLVGDLYEQYF	TRBJ2-7	14	.	.	TRBV11-2
TGTGCCAGCAGCGTGGACTGGGGCCTCCAAATATACACAGATACGCAGTATTTT	CASSVDWGLQIYTDTQYF	TRBJ2-3	18	.	.	TRBV2